The clone carrying this T cell receptor beta chain was seen a handful of times. The data were obtained in a study of T-cell memory formation after mild COVID-19. MiXCR, applied by TCRdb to the 5' RACE reads, yields one record per CDR3 protein. The table includes about 560,000 distinct CDR3 sequences, roughly 17% detected once. The receptor was isolated from an adult woman who had mild COVID-19 (a few samples of this study predate the infection). Cell type and time point are not known. Sequenced sample: PBMCs or a T cell subset sorted from them (not recorded which).

The CDR3 DNA sequence: TGTGCCAGCAGTGAACGGGGCCTGGGGTCCTACGAGCAGTACTTC. Translation: CASSERGLGSYEQYF. The genes are TRBV2 and TRBJ2-7, with D possibly called TRBD1 or TRBD2 (5 bases each). The CDR3 consists of 15 residues. Germline CDR1 is SNHLY and CDR2 is FYNNEI. V was shortened by 2 bases and J by 1 base, with 12 bases between the two germline ends. The whole variable domain, filled in from reference TRBV2 and TRBJ2-7, reads EPEVTQTPSHQVTQMGQEVILRCVPISNHLYFYWYRQILGQKVEFLVSFYNNEISEKSEIFDDQFSVERPDGSNFTLKIRSTKLEDSAMYFCASSERGLGSYEQYFGPGTRLTVT.